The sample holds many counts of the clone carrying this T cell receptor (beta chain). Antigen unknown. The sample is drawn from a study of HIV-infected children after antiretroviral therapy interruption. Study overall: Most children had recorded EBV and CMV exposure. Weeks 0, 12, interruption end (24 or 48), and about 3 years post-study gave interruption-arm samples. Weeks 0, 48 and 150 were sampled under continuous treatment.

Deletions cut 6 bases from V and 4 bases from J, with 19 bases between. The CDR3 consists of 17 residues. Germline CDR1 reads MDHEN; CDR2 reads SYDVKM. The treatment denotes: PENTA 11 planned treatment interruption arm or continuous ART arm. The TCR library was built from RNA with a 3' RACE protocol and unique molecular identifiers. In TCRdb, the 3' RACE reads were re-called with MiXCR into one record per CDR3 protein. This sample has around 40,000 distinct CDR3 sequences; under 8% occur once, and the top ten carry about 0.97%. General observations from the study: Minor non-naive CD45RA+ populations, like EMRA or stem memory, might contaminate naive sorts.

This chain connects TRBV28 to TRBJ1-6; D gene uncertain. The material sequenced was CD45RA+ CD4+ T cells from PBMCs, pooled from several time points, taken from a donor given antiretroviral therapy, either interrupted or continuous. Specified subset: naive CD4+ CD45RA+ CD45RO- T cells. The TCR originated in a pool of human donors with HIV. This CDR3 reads CASSLRSWGRYNSPLHF. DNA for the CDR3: TGTGCCAGCAGCCTCCGGTCGTGGGGAAGATATAATTCACCCCTCCACTTT.